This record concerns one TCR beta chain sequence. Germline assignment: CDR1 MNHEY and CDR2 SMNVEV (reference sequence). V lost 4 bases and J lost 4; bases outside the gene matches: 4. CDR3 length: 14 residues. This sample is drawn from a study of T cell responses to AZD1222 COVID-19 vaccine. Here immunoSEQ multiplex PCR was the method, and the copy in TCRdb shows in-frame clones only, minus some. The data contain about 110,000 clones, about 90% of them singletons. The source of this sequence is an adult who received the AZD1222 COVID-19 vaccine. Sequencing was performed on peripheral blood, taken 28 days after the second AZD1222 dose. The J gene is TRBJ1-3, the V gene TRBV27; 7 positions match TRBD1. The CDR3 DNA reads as TGTGCCAGCAGTTCAGGGGGGGTAGGAAACACCATATATTTT. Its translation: CASSSGGVGNTIYF.